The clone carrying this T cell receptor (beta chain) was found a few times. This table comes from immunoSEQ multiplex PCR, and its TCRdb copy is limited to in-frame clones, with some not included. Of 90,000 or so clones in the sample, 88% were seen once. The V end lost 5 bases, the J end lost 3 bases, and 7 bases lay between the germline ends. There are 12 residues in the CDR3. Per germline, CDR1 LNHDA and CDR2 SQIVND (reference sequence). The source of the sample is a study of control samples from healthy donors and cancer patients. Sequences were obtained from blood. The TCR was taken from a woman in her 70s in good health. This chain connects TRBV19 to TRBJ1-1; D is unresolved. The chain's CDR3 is CASSDGYTEAFF. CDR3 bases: TGTGCCAGTAGTGACGGGTACACTGAAGCTTTCTTT.